One and the same sample provided the 14 T cell receptor beta chains below, sequenced in a study of long-term antiretroviral therapy in people with HIV. Runs used v3.0 of the immunoSEQ assay and were done at survey level. Method: immunoSEQ multiplex PCR; TCRdb's copy keeps in-frame clones and lacks some. The table has about 28,000 clones, about 80% seen once. The input for sequencing was unsorted PBMCs, taken 0.3 years after starting antiretroviral therapy. These receptors were taken from a middle-aged man with HIV.

The chain couples TRBV6-6 to TRBJ1-2; 8 bases match TRBD1. Trimming cost V 2 bases and J 7 bases; bases outside gene matches: 6. CDR1 MNHNY and CDR2 SVGAGI come from the germline V gene (reference sequence). CDR3 length: 14 amino acids. The CDR3 DNA follows: TGTGCCAGCAGTTACACCGACAGGGGTGGTGGCTACACCTTC. Amino acids: CASSYTDRGGGYTF.

The CDR3 protein is CASRGPGSSSSYEQYF. For the CDR3, the DNA is TGTGCCAGCAGGGGGCCCGGGTCGTCGAGCTCCTACGAGCAGTACTTC. This sequence joins TRBV28 and TRBJ2-7; D may be TRBD1 (5 bases). This CDR3 contains 16 residues. CDR1 MDHEN and CDR2 SYDVKM come from the germline V gene. V lost 6 bases and J 0 bases, leaving 18 bases between the germline ends.

This chain joins TRBV7-2 and TRBJ2-1; tentative D call: TRBD1 (5 bases). The CDR3 has 14 amino acids. V dropped 4 bases and J dropped 5 bases, with 12 bases sitting between them. Germline CDR1 is SGHTA and CDR2 is FQGNSA. The CDR3 loop reads CASSSQSRDNEQFF. In DNA, the CDR3 is TGTGCCAGCAGCTCCCAGAGCAGGGACAATGAGCAGTTCTTC. Drawing the rest from reference TRBV7-2 and TRBJ2-1, the complete variable domain is GAGVSQSPSNKVTEKGKDVELRCDPISGHTALYWYRQSLGQGLEFLIYFQGNSAPDKSGLPSDRFSAERTGGSVSTLTIQRTQQEDSAVYLCASSSQSRDNEQFFGPGTRLTVL.

The chain couples TRBV14 to TRBJ1-1; TRBD1 might be the D (6 bases). V was trimmed by 4 bases and J by 4 bases, leaving 22 bases between them. This CDR3 has 17 amino acids. Germline lookup yields CDR1 SGHDN and CDR2 FVKESK. This CDR3 is CASSPGLGRKGGTEAFF. The CDR3 bases are TGTGCCAGCAGCCCAGGCCTCGGGCGCAAAGGGGGCACTGAAGCTTTCTTT.

This sequence joins TRBV7-9 and TRBJ2-7; a weak D match, TRBD1 (5 bases). The germline gives CDR1 SEHNR, CDR2 FQNEAQ (reference sequence). The CDR3 contains 16 residues. The V and J ends lost 5 bases and 0 bases respectively, with 17 bases between them. CDR3 region: CASSPPVSDTSYEQYF. For the CDR3, the DNA is TGTGCCAGCAGCCCCCCGGTGTCGGACACCTCCTACGAGCAGTACTTC. Drawing the rest from reference TRBV7-9 and TRBJ2-7, the complete variable domain is DTGVSQNPRHKITKRGQNVTFRCDPISEHNRLYWYRQTLGQGPEFLTYFQNEAQLEKSRLLSDRFSAERPKGSFSTLEIQRTEQGDSAMYLCASSPPVSDTSYEQYFGPGTRLTVT.

There are a few counts of this clone. This sequence joins TRBV5-1 and TRBJ2-7; 7 bases are shared with TRBD1. CDR1 and CDR2 (germline): SGHRS, YFSETQ. This CDR3 contains 14 residues. The trim removed 0 bases at V and 2 bases at J, leaving 2 bases unmatched. Here the CDR3 DNA reads TGCGCCAGCAGCTTGGCCCAGGGGGCCTACGAGCAGTACTTC. This encodes CASSLAQGAYEQYF.

This clone was detected only a few times. J is TRBJ1-4 and V is TRBV7-8, with TRBD1 as a possible D gene (5 bases). This CDR3 has 14 residues. The germline V and J ends were trimmed by 2 bases and 7 bases, with 11 bases remaining between them. Germline CDR1 and CDR2: SGHVS and FQNEAQ. In DNA, the CDR3 is TGTGCCAGCAGCTTATACGGGGGGGGTGAAAAACTGTTTTTT. Its protein is CASSLYGGGEKLFF.

This sequence joins TRBV19 and TRBJ2-3; the match to TRBD2 covers 8 bases. This CDR3 is built from 15 residues. Losses at the gene ends were 2 bases for V and 10 bases for J; bases not matched to a gene: 11. Germline CDR1 LNHDA, CDR2 SQIVND (reference sequence). CDR3 DNA: TGTGCCAGTAGTATACAAGCGGGAGCCCATCTTCCGCAGTATTTT. This codes for CASSIQAGAHLPQYF.

This clone occurred a few times. This sequence joins TRBV7-2 and TRBJ1-2; D might be TRBD1 (5 bases). Germline CDR1 SGHTA, CDR2 FQGNSA. V lost 5 bases to trimming and J lost 0 bases, with 10 bases between them. The CDR3 runs to 14 residues. CDR3 amino acids: CASSPQVSNYGYTF. The CDR3 coding sequence is TGTGCCAGCAGCCCACAGGTCTCTAACTATGGCTACACCTTC.

The chain combines TRBV19 with TRBJ2-3; 7 nucleotides line up with TRBD1. The trim removed 7 bases at V and 3 bases at J, leaving 7 bases unmatched. CDR3 length: 14 amino acids. Germline-derived CDR1 and CDR2 are LNHDA and SQIVND (reference sequence). The CDR3 sequence: CASKFTGATDTQYF. CDR3 bases: TGTGCCAGTAAGTTCACAGGGGCTACAGATACGCAGTATTTT. The full variable domain, completed using reference TRBV19 and TRBJ2-3, is DGGITQSPKYLFRKEGQNVTLSCEQNLNHDAMYWYRQDPGQGLRLIYYSQIVNDFQKGDIAEGYSVSREKKESFPLTVTSAQKNPTAFYLCASKFTGATDTQYFGPGTRLTVL.

The chain employs TRBV10-2 and TRBJ2-6; D is undetermined. Per the germline V gene, CDR1 is WSHSY and CDR2 is SAAADI. This CDR3 comprises 16 residues. Trimming cost V 2 bases and J 3 bases, with 11 bases left between them. The DNA for the CDR3 is TGCGCCAGCAGTGAGCCTATGGTATTTGGGGCCAACGTCCTGACTTTC. Residues: CASSEPMVFGANVLTF.

The J gene is TRBJ1-1, the V gene TRBV29-1; D unresolved. V was cut by 7 bases and J by 1 base, with 19 bases left in between. This CDR3 spans 15 amino acids. The germline V gene encodes CDR1 SQVTM and CDR2 ANQGSEA. The CDR3 loop is CSAQPGIWENTEAFF. The CDR3, as DNA: TGCAGCGCCCAACCCGGGATATGGGAGAACACTGAAGCTTTCTTT.

The chain couples TRBV7-2 to TRBJ1-5; D unresolved. Trimming removed 2 bases from V and 2 bases from J, with 13 bases in between. CDR1 SGHTA and CDR2 FQGNSA come from the germline V gene. The CDR3 consists of 16 residues. The CDR3 DNA reads TGTGCCAGCAGCTTAATGGAGTTGAGGGGCAATCAGCCCCAGCATTTT. This gives the protein CASSLMELRGNQPQHF.

The chain is built from TRBV11-2 and TRBJ1-3; D is unclear. V was pared by 0 bases and J by 4 bases, with 10 bases between. There are 15 residues in the CDR3. CDR1 and CDR2 (germline): SGHAT, FQNNGV. The CDR3 DNA reads TGTGCCAGCAGCTTAGAAAGGTTACGAGGAAACACCATATATTTT. This translates into CASSLERLRGNTIYF.